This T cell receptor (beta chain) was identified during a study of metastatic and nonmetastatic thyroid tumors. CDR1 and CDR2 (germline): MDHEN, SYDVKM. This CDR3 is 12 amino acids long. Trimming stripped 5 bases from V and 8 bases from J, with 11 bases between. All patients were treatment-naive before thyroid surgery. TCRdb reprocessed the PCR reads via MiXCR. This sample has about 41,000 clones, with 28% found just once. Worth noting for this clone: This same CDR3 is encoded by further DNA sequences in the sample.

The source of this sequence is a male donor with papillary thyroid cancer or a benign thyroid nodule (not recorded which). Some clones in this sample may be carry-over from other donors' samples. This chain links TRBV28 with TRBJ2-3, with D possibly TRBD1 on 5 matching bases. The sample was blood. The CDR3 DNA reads TGTGCCAGCAGTGGTGACCAGGGTACGCAGTATTTT. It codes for CASSGDQGTQYF.